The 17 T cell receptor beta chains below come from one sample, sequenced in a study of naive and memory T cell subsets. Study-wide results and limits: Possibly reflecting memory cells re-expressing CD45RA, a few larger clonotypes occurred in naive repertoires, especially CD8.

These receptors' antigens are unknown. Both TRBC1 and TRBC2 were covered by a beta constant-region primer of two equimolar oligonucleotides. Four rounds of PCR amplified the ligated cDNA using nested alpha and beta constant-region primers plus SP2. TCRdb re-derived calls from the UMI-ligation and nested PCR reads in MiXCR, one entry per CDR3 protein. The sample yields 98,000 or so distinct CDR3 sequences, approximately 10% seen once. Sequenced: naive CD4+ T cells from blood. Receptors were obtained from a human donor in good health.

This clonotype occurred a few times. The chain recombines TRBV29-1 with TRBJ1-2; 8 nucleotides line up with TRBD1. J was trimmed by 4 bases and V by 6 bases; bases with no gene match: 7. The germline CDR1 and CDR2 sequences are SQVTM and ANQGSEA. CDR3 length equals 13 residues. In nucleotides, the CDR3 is TGCAGCGTGGTCTGGGGGACAGGCTATGGCTACACCTTC. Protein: CSVVWGTGYGYTF.

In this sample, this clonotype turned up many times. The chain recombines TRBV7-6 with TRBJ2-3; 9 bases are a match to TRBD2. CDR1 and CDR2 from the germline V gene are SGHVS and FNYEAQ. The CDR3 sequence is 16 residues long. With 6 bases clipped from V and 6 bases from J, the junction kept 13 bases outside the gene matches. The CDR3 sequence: CASSPTSGSAGDTQYF. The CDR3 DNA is TGTGCCAGCAGTCCTACTAGCGGGTCGGCGGGGGATACGCAGTATTTT.

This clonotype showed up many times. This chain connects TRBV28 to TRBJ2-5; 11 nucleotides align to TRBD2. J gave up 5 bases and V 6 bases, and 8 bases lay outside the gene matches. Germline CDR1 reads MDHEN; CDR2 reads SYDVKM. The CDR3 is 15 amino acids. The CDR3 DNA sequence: TGTGCCAGCAGGGTTTTAGCGGGGGGGCCGGAGACCCAGTACTTC. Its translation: CASRVLAGGPETQYF.

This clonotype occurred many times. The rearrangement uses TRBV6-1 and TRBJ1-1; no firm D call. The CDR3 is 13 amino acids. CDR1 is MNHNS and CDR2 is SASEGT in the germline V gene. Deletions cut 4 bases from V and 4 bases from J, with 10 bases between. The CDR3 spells CASSAGTSTEAFF. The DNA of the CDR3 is TGTGCCAGCAGTGCGGGAACGAGCACTGAAGCTTTCTTT.

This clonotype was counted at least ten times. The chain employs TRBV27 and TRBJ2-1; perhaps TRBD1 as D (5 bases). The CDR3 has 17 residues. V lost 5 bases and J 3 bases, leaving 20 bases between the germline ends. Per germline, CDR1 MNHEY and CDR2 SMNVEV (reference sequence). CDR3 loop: CASSTNRQPKYYNEQFF. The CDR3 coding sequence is TGTGCCAGCAGTACCAATCGACAGCCGAAGTACTACAATGAGCAGTTCTTC.

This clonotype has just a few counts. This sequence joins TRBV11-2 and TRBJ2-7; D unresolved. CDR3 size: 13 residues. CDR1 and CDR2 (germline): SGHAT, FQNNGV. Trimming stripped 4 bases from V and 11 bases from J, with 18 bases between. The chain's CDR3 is CASSSPQASPEYF. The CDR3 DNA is TGTGCCAGCAGCTCCCCCCAGGCTAGTCCCGAGTACTTC.

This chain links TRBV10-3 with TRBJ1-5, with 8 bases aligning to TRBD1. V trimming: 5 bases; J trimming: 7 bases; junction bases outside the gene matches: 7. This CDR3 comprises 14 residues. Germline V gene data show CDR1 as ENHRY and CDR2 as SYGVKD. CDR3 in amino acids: CAISTGQGPQPQHF. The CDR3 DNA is TGTGCCATCAGTACCGGACAGGGTCCCCAGCCCCAGCATTTT.

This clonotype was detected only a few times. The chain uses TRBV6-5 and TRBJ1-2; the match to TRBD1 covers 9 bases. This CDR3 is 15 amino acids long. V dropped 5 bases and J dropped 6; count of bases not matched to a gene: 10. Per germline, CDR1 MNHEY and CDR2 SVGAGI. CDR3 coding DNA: TGTGCCAGCAGTAAACCGGGACAGGGTTACGATGGCTACACCTTC. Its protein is CASSKPGQGYDGYTF.

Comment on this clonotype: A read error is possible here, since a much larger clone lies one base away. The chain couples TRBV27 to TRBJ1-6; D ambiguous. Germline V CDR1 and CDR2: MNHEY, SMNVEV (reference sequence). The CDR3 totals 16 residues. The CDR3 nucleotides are TGTGCCAGCAGTAGGGAGCAGAGCTCCTATAATCCACCCCTCCACTTT. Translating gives CASSREQSSYNPPLHF.

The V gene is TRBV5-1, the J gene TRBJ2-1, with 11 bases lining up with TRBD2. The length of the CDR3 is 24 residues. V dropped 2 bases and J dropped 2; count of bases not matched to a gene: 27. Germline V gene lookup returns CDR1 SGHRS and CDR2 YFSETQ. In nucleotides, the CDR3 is TGCGCCAGCAGCTTTTTTTTTTCCCCAGTGATTCAGGGACTAGCGGTGGGGGCCTACAATGAGCAGTTCTTC. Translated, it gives CASSFFFSPVIQGLAVGAYNEQFF.

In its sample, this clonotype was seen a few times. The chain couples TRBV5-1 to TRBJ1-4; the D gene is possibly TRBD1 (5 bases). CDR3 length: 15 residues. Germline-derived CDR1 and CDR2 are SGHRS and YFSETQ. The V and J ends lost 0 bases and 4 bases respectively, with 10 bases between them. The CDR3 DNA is TGCGCCAGCAGCTTGGTGGCAGGGAGTAATGAAAAACTGTTTTTT. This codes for CASSLVAGSNEKLFF.

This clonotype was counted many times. This CDR3 reads CASSLVGSSYEQYF. The CDR3 nucleotides read TGTGCCAGCAGCCTAGTGGGGTCCTCCTACGAGCAGTACTTC. V and J are TRBV7-2 and TRBJ2-7; D ambiguous. Trimming took off 5 bases at V and 0 bases at J, with 11 bases between the two ends. Germline CDR1 reads SGHTA; CDR2 reads FQGNSA. This CDR3 contains 14 residues. The entire variable domain, with the rest obtained from reference TRBV7-2 and TRBJ2-7, is as follows: GAGVSQSPSNKVTEKGKDVELRCDPISGHTALYWYRQSLGQGLEFLIYFQGNSAPDKSGLPSDRFSAERTGGSVSTLTIQRTQQEDSAVYLCASSLVGSSYEQYFGPGTRLTVT.

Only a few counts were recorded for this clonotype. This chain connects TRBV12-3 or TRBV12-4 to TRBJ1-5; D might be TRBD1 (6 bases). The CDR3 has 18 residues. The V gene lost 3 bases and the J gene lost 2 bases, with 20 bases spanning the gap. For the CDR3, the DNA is TGTGCCAGCAGTTTTCTCCTCACAGGGTCGGGAGGCAATCAGCCCCAGCATTTT. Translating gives CASSFLLTGSGGNQPQHF.

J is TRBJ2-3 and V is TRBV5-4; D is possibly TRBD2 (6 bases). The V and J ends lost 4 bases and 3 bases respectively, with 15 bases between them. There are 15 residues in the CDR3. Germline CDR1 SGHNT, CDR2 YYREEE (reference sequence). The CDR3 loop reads CASSLGGRGTDTQYF. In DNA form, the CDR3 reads TGTGCCAGCAGCCTTGGAGGGCGCGGGACAGATACGCAGTATTTT. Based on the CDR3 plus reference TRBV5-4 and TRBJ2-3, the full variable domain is ETGVTQSPTHLIKTRGQQVTLRCSSQSGHNTVSWYQQALGQGPQFIFQYYREEENGRGNFPPRFSGLQFPNYSSELNVNALELDDSALYLCASSLGGRGTDTQYFGPGTRLTVL.

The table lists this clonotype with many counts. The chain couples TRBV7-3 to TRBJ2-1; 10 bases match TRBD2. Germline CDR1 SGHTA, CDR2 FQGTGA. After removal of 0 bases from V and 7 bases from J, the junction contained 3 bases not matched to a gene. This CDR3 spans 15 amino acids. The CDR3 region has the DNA TGTGCCAGCAGCTTAACGGGACTAGCGACGAATGAGCAGTTCTTC. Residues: CASSLTGLATNEQFF.

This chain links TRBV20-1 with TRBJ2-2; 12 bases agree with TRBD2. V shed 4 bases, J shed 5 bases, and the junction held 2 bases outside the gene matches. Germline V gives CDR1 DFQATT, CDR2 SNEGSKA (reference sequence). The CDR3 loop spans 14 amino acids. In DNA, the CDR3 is TGCAGTGCTACCGGACTAGCGGGGACCGGGGAGCTGTTTTTT. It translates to CSATGLAGTGELFF.

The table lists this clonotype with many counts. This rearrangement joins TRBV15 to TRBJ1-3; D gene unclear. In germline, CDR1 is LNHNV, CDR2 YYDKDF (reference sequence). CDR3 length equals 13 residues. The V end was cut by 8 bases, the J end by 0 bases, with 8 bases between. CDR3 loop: CATRAPSGNTIYF. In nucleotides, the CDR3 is TGTGCCACCCGGGCCCCCTCTGGAAACACCATATATTTT.